One and the same sample provided the 28 T cell receptor beta chains below, sequenced in a study of monozygotic twins with inflammatory bowel disease. TCRdb re-called the 5' RACE reads and shows each CDR3 protein once, DNA omitted. Listed are approximately 400,000 distinct CDR3 sequences; less than 2.5% falls within the top ten. The sequenced material came from blood. These receptors originate from a human donor with ulcerative colitis or Crohn's disease, or a healthy co-twin of an affected twin (not recorded which).

The chain couples TRBV5-1 to TRBJ2-3; TCRdb outputs TRBD2, but without DNA this stays unchecked. This CDR3 region has 14 residues. Germline CDR1 SGHRS, CDR2 YFSETQ. The CDR3 loop reads CASGLAGGTDTQYF.

The chain combines TRBV12-3 or TRBV12-4 with TRBJ2-2; the TCRdb D gene call, TRBD1, has no DNA to confirm it. CDR3 size: 15 residues. The CDR3 sequence: CASSSQGASTGELFF.

The chain links TRBV5-1 to TRBJ2-3; the D call of TRBD2 rests on TCRdb alone, since no DNA is present to check it. This CDR3 is built from 15 residues. CDR1 is SGHRS, CDR2 YFSETQ, per germline. This chain's CDR3 is CASSSARRESDAQYF.

The chain is built from TRBV29-1 and TRBJ2-3. From germline, CDR1 is SQVTM and CDR2 ANQGSEA. CDR3 size: 11 residues. The CDR3 reads CSVQASNTQYF.

This chain joins TRBV12-3 or TRBV12-4 and TRBJ2-2; TCRdb lists TRBD2, though no DNA is available to test this call. The CDR3 loop spans 12 amino acids. The CDR3 reads CAFLAGGGELFF.

This chain uses TRBV27 with TRBJ2-5; TCRdb designates TRBD2, a call that cannot be tested without DNA. CDR1 MNHEY and CDR2 SMNVEV come from the germline V gene (reference sequence). CDR3 size: 14 residues. The CDR3: CASSIPGLVQTQYF.

This chain connects TRBV7-9 to TRBJ2-3. The CDR3 runs to 12 residues. Germline V gives CDR1 SEHNR, CDR2 FQNEAQ (reference sequence). CDR3 loop: CASSLRLDTQYF.

The chain is built from TRBV27 and TRBJ2-7. Germline values: CDR1 MNHEY, CDR2 SMNVEV (reference sequence). The CDR3 contains 13 residues. This chain's CDR3 is CASSPRWAYEQYF.

The J gene is TRBJ2-1, the V gene TRBV7-6; TCRdb's D call of TRBD1 is untestable without DNA. CDR3 length: 12 residues. The V gene's germline CDR1 is SGHVS and CDR2 FNYEAQ. The CDR3 loop is CASSLGQGLPFF.

The chain links TRBV5-1 to TRBJ2-2; as DNA is missing, the TRBD1 call by TCRdb cannot be tested. Germline CDR1 SGHRS, CDR2 YFSETQ. The CDR3 has 17 residues. The CDR3 spells CASSFGGGASNTGELFF.

The V gene is TRBV4-1, the J gene TRBJ2-3; TCRdb selects TRBD2, and the lack of DNA leaves this call unchecked. Germline V lookup: CDR1 MGHRA, CDR2 YSYEKL. CDR3 size: 16 residues. The CDR3 sequence is CASSPSLAGGADTQYF.

This CDR3 is CASSHQLGRDGSNEQFF. J is TRBJ2-1 and V is TRBV3-1. Germline V lookup: CDR1 LGHDT, CDR2 YNNKEL (reference sequence). This CDR3 is built from 17 residues.

The chain recombines TRBV19 with TRBJ1-2; the TRBD1 assignment by TCRdb is unverifiable without DNA. Germline values: CDR1 LNHDA, CDR2 SQIVND (reference sequence). The CDR3 extends over 14 amino acids. The CDR3 is CARDKARAVSGYTF.

This sequence joins TRBV24-1 and TRBJ2-1; the TCRdb D gene call, TRBD2, has no DNA to confirm it. Germline lookup yields CDR1 KGHDR and CDR2 SFDVKD. The CDR3 is made up of 13 amino acids. CDR3 sequence: CATSATRYNEQFF.

The chain carries TRBV11-2 and TRBJ2-2; there is no DNA to check the TCRdb D call of TRBD1. The CDR3 extends over 16 amino acids. Germline V gives CDR1 SGHAT, CDR2 FQNNGV. The CDR3 spells CASSPITGTSTGELFF.

The rearrangement uses TRBV12-3 or TRBV12-4 and TRBJ1-3; TCRdb designates TRBD1, a call that cannot be tested without DNA. The CDR3 loop spans 16 amino acids. The CDR3 sequence: CASSGGGASSGNTIYF.

This chain connects TRBV7-2 to TRBJ2-1; with no DNA, the TCRdb D assignment of TRBD2 cannot be verified. CDR1 SGHTA and CDR2 FQGNSA come from the germline V gene. The CDR3 totals 15 residues. CDR3 sequence: CASSLAGLGGGEQFF.

This chain links TRBV4-3 with TRBJ1-2. CDR1 and CDR2 from the germline V gene are LGHNA and YSLEER. CDR3 length equals 15 residues. CDR3 in amino acids: CASSHGRQVDYGYTF.

The chain employs TRBV11-1 and TRBJ2-7; TCRdb outputs TRBD1, but without DNA this stays unchecked. CDR1 is SGHAT and CDR2 is FQDESV in the germline V gene (reference sequence). The CDR3 runs 13 residues. The CDR3 region is CASSSSRGGEQYF.

CDR3 loop: CASRGLGLYNEQFF. J is TRBJ2-1 and V is TRBV10-2; the D call of TRBD1 rests on TCRdb alone, since no DNA is present to check it. CDR1 and CDR2 from the germline V gene are WSHSY and SAAADI. CDR3 length: 14 residues.

This chain uses TRBV10-3 with TRBJ2-1; TCRdb lists TRBD2, though no DNA is available to test this call. The CDR3 has 18 amino acids. Germline CDR1 ENHRY, CDR2 SYGVKD. CDR3 residues: CAISSGTSGSSSYNEQFF.

CDR3 residues: CASSWGLAGINEQFF. This chain connects TRBV11-3 to TRBJ2-1; TCRdb reports TRBD2, a call that lacks DNA to check it against. The CDR3 runs 15 residues. CDR1 is SGHNT and CDR2 is YENEEA in the germline V gene.

CDR3 protein: CAWSETSGVLLRETQYF. This chain uses TRBV30 with TRBJ2-5; TCRdb's assignment of TRBD2 cannot be checked, as there is no DNA. The CDR3 consists of 17 residues. CDR1 is GTSNPN and CDR2 is SVGIG in the germline V gene (reference sequence).

This chain connects TRBV7-9 to TRBJ2-2; the TCRdb D gene call, TRBD1, has no DNA to confirm it. Germline V gives CDR1 SEHNR, CDR2 FQNEAQ (reference sequence). The CDR3 runs to 16 residues. The CDR3: CASSFPGQANTGELFF. Full variable domain (remainder filled in from reference TRBV7-9 and TRBJ2-2): DTGVSQNPRHKITKRGQNVTFRCDPISEHNRLYWYRQTLGQGPEFLTYFQNEAQLEKSRLLSDRFSAERPKGSFSTLEIQRTEQGDSAMYLCASSFPGQANTGELFFGEGSRLTVL.

This chain uses TRBV15 with TRBJ1-1. The CDR3 extends over 12 amino acids. Germline V lookup: CDR1 LNHNV, CDR2 YYDKDF (reference sequence). The chain's CDR3 is CATSRGSTEAFF. The full variable domain, with the rest looked up from reference TRBV15 and TRBJ1-1, is DAMVIQNPRYQVTQFGKPVTLSCSQTLNHNVMYWYQQKSSQAPKLLFHYYDKDFNNEADTPDNFQSRRPNTSFCFLDIRSPGLGDTAMYLCATSRGSTEAFFGQGTRLTVV.

The rearrangement joins TRBV3-1 to TRBJ2-3; TCRdb's D call of TRBD2 is untestable without DNA. The V gene's germline CDR1 is LGHDT and CDR2 YNNKEL (reference sequence). This CDR3 spans 15 amino acids. CDR3 in amino acids: CASRRTSGGTDTQYF.

The chain is built from TRBV6-2 or TRBV6-3 and TRBJ1-2; the D call of TRBD1 rests on TCRdb alone, since no DNA is present to check it. The length of the CDR3 is 13 residues. CDR1 is MNHEY and CDR2 is SVGEGT in the germline V gene. The CDR3 loop reads CASSSTGSYGYTF.

The chain uses TRBV28 and TRBJ2-2. Looked up from germline, CDR1 is MDHEN and CDR2 is SYDVKM. The CDR3 has 13 amino acids. The CDR3 reads CASYGANTGELFF.